The present entry profiles one TCR beta chain with its context. No cognate antigen has been identified for it. Base-call qualities are not available, and no considerably larger clone is one nucleotide away. Each clonotype received, on average, 10x coverage in deep resolution sequencing performed on a MiSeq, where the target depth lay between 1 in 1 million and 1 in 200,000 T cells. The immunoSEQ hsTCRB Kit was used to generate TCR beta libraries. On the authors' methods: ImmunoSEQ Data Assistant and ImmunoSEQ Analyzer were used for data analysis, and V, D and J genes were assigned according to IMGT definitions. Clonality, which ranges from 0 to 1, was calculated by subtracting the normalized Shannon entropy of productive rearrangement frequencies from one. Only overrepresented clonotypes making up at least 0.05% of each patient's repertoire were included in the public clonotype analysis. About a dozen age-matched healthy donor repertoires from immuneACCESS served as clonality controls. TCRdb obtained this table from immuneACCESS and retained in-frame rearrangements with V and J assigned. These tables miss some clones; where compared with another copy, unresolved V genes account for less than half of the shortfall, and the remainder is unexplained. The V and J calls and the clone size are those of that table, but D and trimming were determined from the DNA. This sample is represented by 11,000 to 15,000 clones; approximately 52% of them were singletons. The ten biggest clones cover less than 35% of the sample.

For TCR beta library preparation, roughly 2 micrograms of genomic DNA were extracted from the cryopreserved PBMCs. Longitudinal blood samples from CLL patients on ibrutinib monotherapy were analyzed using high-throughput TCR beta sequencing. Patients were enrolled in a phase 2 open-label single-center ibrutinib monotherapy trial. This sample was included in a study of cytotoxic CD8 clonotypes in ibrutinib-treated CLL (dated by TCRdb to about 2021). With respect to the entire study: The cohort included more than 14 treatment-naive and about a dozen relapsed/refractory patients; about 18 were IGHV unmutated. Partial responses were observed in approximately 24 patients and complete responses in 2; after a median follow-up of around 68 months, remission was maintained in 14 patients and progression was observed in about twelve. The response samples were drawn at a median of roughly twelve months into treatment, with a range of roughly 6 to 36 months. Samples averaged 255,043 productive templates and around 91,000 productive rearrangements. Longitudinal samples were obtainable from about 30% of the roughly 90 participants in the trial. Cryopreserved peripheral blood mononuclear cells were collected at three points: before therapy, at response, and at either sustained remission or disease progression. Every remission and progressive disease sample was obtained while ibrutinib was still being received by the patients. Summary of the overall study and its limitations: At baseline, clonality was higher than in age-matched healthy donors and showed a strong correlation with circulating CD8+ T-cell counts. Public clonotypes were rare and either shrank or stayed stable during treatment, and the rise in clonality at ibrutinib response reflected expansion of private clonotypes. Clonality rose at ibrutinib response, remained stable during sustained remission, and dropped back toward baseline at progression. Sampling times were not matched between patients in sustained remission and patients whose disease was progressing, and lymph node repertoires were not examined.

The V and J ends are trimmed by 5 bases and 4 bases, leaving 12 bases between them. From the cysteine through the phenylalanine, the CDR3 covers 14 amino acids. The only DNA kept is the CDR3, 42 bases in frame from the first base. For CDR1 and CDR2, the germline V gene (reference sequence) lists LNHNV and YYDKDF. Specimen: PBMCs, collected at an approximately 25-month disease-progression time point, from a patient treated with ibrutinib. This TCR came from a human donor with chronic lymphocytic leukemia. The chain is encoded by TRBV15 joined to TRBJ2-4; tentative D gene TRBD1, with 5 bases matching. The CDR3 loop reads CATSEDSYKNIQYF. DNA sequence: TGTGCCACCAGCGAAGACAGTTATAAAAACATTCAGTACTTC.